This T cell receptor (beta chain) was retrieved from a study of blood T cells in healthy people across ages. Findings and caveats of the study: Among T cells, TCR beta diversity per million cells dropped roughly linearly as age rose. From one million sequenced T cells, diversity estimates were lower bounds.

This clonotype appeared many times. The antigen remains unidentified. CDR3 length: 13 amino acids. Germline CDR1 MNHEY, CDR2 SVGAGI. V lost 5 bases and J 5 bases, leaving 10 bases between the germline ends. It was with a sample-barcoded 5' primer and a J-beta primer mix that a second PCR of roughly 6 to 12 cycles was run. From the 5' RACE reads, TCRdb called clonotypes with MiXCR, one entry per CDR3 protein. This table holds about 650,000 distinct CDR3 sequences, under 65% found once. Sequenced input: blood. The chain recombines TRBV6-5 with TRBJ2-1; D assignment may be TRBD1 or TRBD2 (5 bases each). The receptor's source is a woman of 80 years or more in good health. CDR3 DNA sequence: TGTGCCAGCAGTGCCGGGACCAACAATGAGCAGTTCTTC. As protein: CASSAGTNNEQFF.